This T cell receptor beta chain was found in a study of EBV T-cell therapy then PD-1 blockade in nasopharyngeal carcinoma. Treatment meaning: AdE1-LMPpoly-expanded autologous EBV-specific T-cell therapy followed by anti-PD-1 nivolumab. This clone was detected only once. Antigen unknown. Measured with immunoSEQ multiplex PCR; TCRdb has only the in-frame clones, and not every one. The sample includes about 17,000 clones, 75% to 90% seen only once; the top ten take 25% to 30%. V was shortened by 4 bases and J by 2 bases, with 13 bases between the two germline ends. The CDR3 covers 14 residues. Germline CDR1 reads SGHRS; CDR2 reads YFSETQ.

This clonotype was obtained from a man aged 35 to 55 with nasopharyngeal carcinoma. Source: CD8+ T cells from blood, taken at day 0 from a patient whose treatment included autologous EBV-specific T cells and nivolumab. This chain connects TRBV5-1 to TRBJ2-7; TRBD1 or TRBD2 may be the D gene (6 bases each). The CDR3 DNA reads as TGCGCCAGCAGCCCCCGGGGGCCGGCCTACGAGCAGTACTTC. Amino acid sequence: CASSPRGPAYEQYF.